This TCR beta chain was documented in a study of memory CD4+ T cells and cytomegalovirus serostatus (dated by TCRdb to about 2019). Broadly, across the study: The 33 healthy Belgian adults in the cohort included 9 who were CMV seropositive and approximately 25 who were CMV seronegative. CD4+ memory TCRbeta repertoires of a Belgian cohort with known cytomegalovirus serostatus were sequenced in order to replicate a published TCR-based CMV serostatus classifier. What the research found in general, with its limitations: Among the 150 or so previously reported CMV-associated TCRbeta sequences, some 70 showed up in the CD4+ memory repertoires, with each one found in between one and five individuals. Unlike the original study, which covered naive and memory CD4+ and CD8+ populations, the Belgian study sequenced only CD4+CD45RO+ memory cells. The results were interpreted as suggesting that the CMV-associated TCR signature is largely present in the CD4+ memory repertoire. A median bootstrapped AUC of almost 0.96 with a 95% CI of 0.76-1.00 was achieved on the Belgian cohort by the original-framework classifier. For CMV serostatus prediction, a median bootstrapped AUC of approximately 0.95 was reached with the original framework, and a median bootstrapped AUC of around 0.9 was reached with a US-trained random forest.

Genomic DNA was extracted from sorted cells with the Quick-DNA Microprep Kit. Amplification of TCRbeta DNA was done with the immunoSEQ hsTCRbeta kit, following the protocol from the manufacturer. An Illumina MiSeq instrument was used to sequence the TCRbeta libraries. The original methods were these. After out-of-frame sequences were removed, 2,204,828 distinct TCRbeta sequences remained, averaging around 67,000 per individual. Each individual was scored according to the count of 150 or so previously reported CMV-associated TCRbeta sequences and the total productive distinct TCRbeta count. A beta-binomial model was reimplemented in Python, and random forests from scikit-learn, run with default parameters, were trained on data from the US cohort. Classifier performance on the Belgian cohort was summarized as median AUC with percentile confidence intervals over 10,000 bootstrap iterations. The immuneACCESS repertoire file appears here via TCRdb, limited to in-frame rearrangements. These files lack a portion of the clones; in checked studies, under half of the deficit traces to unresolved V genes, and the cause of the others is not known. V and J calls and clone size are given by that table; D and trimming were obtained from the DNA. This sample gives approximately 45,000 clones in total; over 60% of them show up just once. Together, the top ten hold roughly 1.1% of the sample.

This clone appeared a few times. Its antigen is not yet known. Base qualities are not recorded, but no much larger clone differs from it by a single base. Single viable CD3+CD4+CD8-CD45RO+ cells were sorted as memory CD4+ T cells on a FACSAria II. CMV serostatus was determined using a Roche Elecsys assay that detects serum IgG against CMV pp150, pp28, p38 and p52. Following thawing, total CD4+ T cells were enriched through positive selection using CD4 magnetic microbeads. The samples came from a different study that was designed specifically to examine the CD4+ T cell memory repertoire. Peripheral blood mononuclear cells were isolated and cryopreserved according to standard operating procedures, and serum was stored at -80 degrees C. Staining used CD3-PerCP (BW264/56), CD4-APC (RPA-T4), CD45RO-PE (UCHT1) and CD8-Pacific Orange (3B5) antibodies, with Sytox blue excluding non-viable cells. The TCR was taken from an adult in good health and CMV-seronegative. The sequenced sample consisted of memory CD4+ T cells from blood.

This receptor has the CDR3 CASSPVDTEAFF. The DNA reads as follows: TGTGCCAGTAGTCCGGTGGACACTGAAGCTTTCTTT. The chain joins TRBV19 to TRBJ1-1; the D gene lacks a confident call. CDR1 and CDR2 are drawn from the germline V gene (reference sequence): LNHDA, SQIVND. The CDR3 sequence holds 12 residues, the cysteine and phenylalanine included. Only the CDR3 portion is preserved as DNA: 36 bases, with reading frame beginning at the first base. Trimming costs V 5 bases and J 3 bases, and their ends lie 7 bases apart.